Sequencing of this T cell receptor (beta chain) was carried out in a study of cytomegalovirus exposure and HLA in healthy donors. Remarks on this clone: What it recognizes is unknown.

Study-level points and caveats: High sensitivity and specificity were reportedly achieved when the classifier diagnosed cytomegalovirus status. A later analysis linked a missense variant in DCLRE1C to the trimming of TCR beta V and J genes. There were some V segments, including TRBV6-2 and TRBV6-3, excluded as indistinguishable. Cytomegalovirus association was listed for around 170 TCR beta chains.

The CDR3 runs to 13 residues. Germline loops: CDR1 SGHVS, CDR2 FQNEAQ. It was with 60 Vbeta and 13 Jbeta primers that the PCR ran. The method was immunoSEQ multiplex PCR; TCRdb's version includes in-frame clones alone and lacks a portion of them. The sample shows about 190,000 clones, 65% to 90% of them seen only once. This sequence was found in a man aged 35 to 55 in good health and CMV-seropositive. Sequencing input: PBMCs. The J gene is TRBJ2-5, the V gene TRBV7-8; 7 positions match TRBD2. TRBJ2-7 explains the end of the DNA better; the J call may be wrong. CDR3 DNA: TGTGCCAGCAGCTTATTTCGGGGGGACGAGCAGTACTTC. Its translation: CASSLFRGDEQYF.